This T cell receptor (beta chain) was identified during a study of blood T cell repertoires in COVID-19. As for the study in general: Samples taken during acute and convalescent COVID-19 were collected in the United States, Italy and Spain. Sources were T cells, B-cell-depleted T cells, or PBMCs; the material itself was cDNA or gDNA.

Germline V gives CDR1 MDHEN, CDR2 SYDVKM. V trimming: 5 bases; J trimming: 7 bases; junction bases outside the gene matches: 14. This CDR3 is 16 amino acids long. Study processing details: For nucleated cells, counts were estimated from reference gene primer amplification. The assay was immunoSEQ multiplex PCR, and TCRdb's table has in-frame clones only and misses some. V and J calls plus clone size are reproduced from that table; the DNA served to infer D and trimming. This sample has some 150,000 clones; approximately 80% occur once, and the top ten carry 10% to 15%. The chain has TRBV28 and TRBJ2-7; 10 bases agree with TRBD1. This sequence was found in a man in his sixties with active or convalescent COVID-19. The sample taken for sequencing was peripheral blood. The CDR3 reads CASSTFPGTGAGEQYF. DNA for the CDR3: TGTGCCAGCAGTACCTTCCCCGGGACAGGGGCGGGGGAGCAGTACTTC.